What follows is one TCR beta chain and its context. This CDR3 region has 15 residues. Germline-derived CDR1 and CDR2 are MNHNS and SASEGT. This sample was included in a study of T cells expressing NK-cell markers. Study overall: Sorted CD3+CD56-NKG2C+, CD3+CD56+NKG2C- and CD3+CD56+NKG2C+ T cells were the source of the TCR beta repertoires. HCMV seropositivity marked seven of the eight sequenced donors; one was seronegative.

TCRdb reworked the 5' RACE reads into one entry per CDR3 protein, no DNA. The sample's table shows around 3,000 distinct CDR3 sequences. The receptor was isolated from a woman between 18 and 30 years old in good health. This chain uses TRBV6-1 with TRBJ2-7; absent DNA, TCRdb's TRBD2 call cannot be checked. Source material: blood T cells: a sorted CD56 or NKG2C T cell subset, CD4+ or CD8+ T cells, or bulk PBMC T cells (not recorded which). CDR3 region: CASSEGLEPSYEQYF.